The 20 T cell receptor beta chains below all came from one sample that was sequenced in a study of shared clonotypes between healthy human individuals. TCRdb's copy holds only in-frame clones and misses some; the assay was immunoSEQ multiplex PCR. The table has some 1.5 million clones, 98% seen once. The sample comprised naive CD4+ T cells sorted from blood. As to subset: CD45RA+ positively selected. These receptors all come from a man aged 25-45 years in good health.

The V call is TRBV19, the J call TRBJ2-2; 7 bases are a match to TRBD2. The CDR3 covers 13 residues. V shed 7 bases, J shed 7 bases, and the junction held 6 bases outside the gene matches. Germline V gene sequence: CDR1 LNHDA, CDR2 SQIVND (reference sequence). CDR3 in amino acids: CASTPGGNGELFF. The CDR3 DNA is TGTGCCAGTACCCCGGGAGGCAACGGGGAGCTGTTTTTT. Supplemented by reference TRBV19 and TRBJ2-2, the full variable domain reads DGGITQSPKYLFRKEGQNVTLSCEQNLNHDAMYWYRQDPGQGLRLIYYSQIVNDFQKGDIAEGYSVSREKKESFPLTVTSAQKNPTAFYLCASTPGGNGELFFGEGSRLTVL.

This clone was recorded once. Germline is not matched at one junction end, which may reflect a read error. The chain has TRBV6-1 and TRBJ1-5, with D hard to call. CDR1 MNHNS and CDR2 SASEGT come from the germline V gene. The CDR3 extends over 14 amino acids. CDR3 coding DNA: TGTGTCAGCAGCCCCGGGTTGGGCAATCAGCCCCAGCATTTT. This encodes CVSSPGLGNQPQHF.

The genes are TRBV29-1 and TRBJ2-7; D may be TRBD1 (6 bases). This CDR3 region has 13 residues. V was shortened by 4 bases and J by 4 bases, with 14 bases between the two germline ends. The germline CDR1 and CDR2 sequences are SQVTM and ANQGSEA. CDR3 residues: CSVGSRGMYEQYF. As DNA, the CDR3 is TGCAGCGTTGGCTCGAGGGGGATGTACGAGCAGTACTTC.

Here the CDR3 DNA reads TGCGCCAGCAGCCAAGTGTCAGGGATGGTCGCTGAAGCTTTCTTT. Encoded protein: CASSQVSGMVAEAFF. The genes are TRBV4-1 and TRBJ1-1; maybe TRBD1 (5 bases). From germline, CDR1 is MGHRA and CDR2 YSYEKL. This CDR3 region has 15 residues. Between the trimmed V and J ends, which lost 1 base and 6 bases, there was a span of 15 bases.

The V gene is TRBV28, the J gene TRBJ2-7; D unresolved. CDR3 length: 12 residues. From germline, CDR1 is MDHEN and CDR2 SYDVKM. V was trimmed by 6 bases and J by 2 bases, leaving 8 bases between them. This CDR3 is CASRKATYEQYF. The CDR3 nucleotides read TGTGCCAGCAGAAAGGCCACCTACGAGCAGTACTTC.

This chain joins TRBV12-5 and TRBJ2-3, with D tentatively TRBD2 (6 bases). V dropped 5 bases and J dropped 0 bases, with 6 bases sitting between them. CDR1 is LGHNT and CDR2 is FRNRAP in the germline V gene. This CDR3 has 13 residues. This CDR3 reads CASGGGSTDTQYF. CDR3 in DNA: TGTGCTAGTGGTGGGGGGAGCACAGATACGCAGTATTTT.

The chain's CDR3 is CASLADRVGATDTQYF. In DNA form, the CDR3 reads TGCGCCAGCCTGGCCGACAGGGTGGGGGCCACAGATACGCAGTATTTT. V is TRBV10-2 and J is TRBJ2-3; TRBD1 matches at 7 bases. The V gene end was trimmed by 8 bases and the J gene end by 2 bases; junction bases not matched to a gene: 13. The CDR3 totals 16 residues. CDR1 and CDR2 (germline): WSHSY, SAAADI.

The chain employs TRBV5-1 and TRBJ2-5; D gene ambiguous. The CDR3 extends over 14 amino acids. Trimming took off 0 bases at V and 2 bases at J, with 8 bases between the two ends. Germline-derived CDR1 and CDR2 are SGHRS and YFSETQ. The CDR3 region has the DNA TGCGCCAGCAGCTTGGATGGAGAACAAGAGACCCAGTACTTC. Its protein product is CASSLDGEQETQYF.

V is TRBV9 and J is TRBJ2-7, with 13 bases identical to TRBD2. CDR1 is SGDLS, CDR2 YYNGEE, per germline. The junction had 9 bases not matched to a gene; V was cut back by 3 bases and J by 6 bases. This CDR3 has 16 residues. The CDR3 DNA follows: TGTGCCAGCAGCGCATGGGGGACTAGCGGGATATCCGAGCAGTACTTC. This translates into CASSAWGTSGISEQYF.

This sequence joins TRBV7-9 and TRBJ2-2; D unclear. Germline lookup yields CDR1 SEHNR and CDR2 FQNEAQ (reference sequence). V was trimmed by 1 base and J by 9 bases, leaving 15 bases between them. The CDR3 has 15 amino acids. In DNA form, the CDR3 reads TGTGCCAGCAGCTTAGAGGGCTACCCGAGCCGGGAGCTGTTTTTT. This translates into CASSLEGYPSRELFF.

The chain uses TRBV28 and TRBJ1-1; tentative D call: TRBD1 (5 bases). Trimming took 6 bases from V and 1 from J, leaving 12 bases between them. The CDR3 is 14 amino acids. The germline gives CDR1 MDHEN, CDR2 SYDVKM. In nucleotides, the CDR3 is TGTGCCAGCAGCCGGGGCGGAACGAACACTGAAGCTTTCTTT. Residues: CASSRGGTNTEAFF.

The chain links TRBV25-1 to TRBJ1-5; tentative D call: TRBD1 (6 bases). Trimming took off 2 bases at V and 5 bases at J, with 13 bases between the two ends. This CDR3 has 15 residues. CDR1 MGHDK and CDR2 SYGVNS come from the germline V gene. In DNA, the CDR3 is TGTGCCAGCAGTGAAGGGGGCCGGGGCCATCAGCCCCAGCATTTT. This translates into CASSEGGRGHQPQHF.

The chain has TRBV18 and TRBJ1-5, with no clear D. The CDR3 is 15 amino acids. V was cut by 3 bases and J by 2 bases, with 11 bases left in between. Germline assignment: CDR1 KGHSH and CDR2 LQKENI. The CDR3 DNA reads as TGTGCCAGCTCACCCTACAATGTCGGCAATCAGCCCCAGCATTTT. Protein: CASSPYNVGNQPQHF.

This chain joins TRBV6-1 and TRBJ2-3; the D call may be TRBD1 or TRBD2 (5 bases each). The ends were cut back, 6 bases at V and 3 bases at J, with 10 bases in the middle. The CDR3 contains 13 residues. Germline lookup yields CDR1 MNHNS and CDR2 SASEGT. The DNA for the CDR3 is TGTGCCAGCAGCCGGGACGCTACAGATACGCAGTATTTT. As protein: CASSRDATDTQYF.

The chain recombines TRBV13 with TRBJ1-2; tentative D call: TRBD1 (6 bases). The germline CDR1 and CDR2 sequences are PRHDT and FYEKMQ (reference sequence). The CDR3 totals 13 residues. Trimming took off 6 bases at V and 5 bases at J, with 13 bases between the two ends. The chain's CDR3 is CASRKGGTYGYTF. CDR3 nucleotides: TGTGCCAGCAGGAAAGGGGGTACTTATGGCTACACCTTC.

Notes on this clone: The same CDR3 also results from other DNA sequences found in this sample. CDR3 nucleotides: TGTGCCAGCAGTTTCAGGGACTCCTACGAGCAGTACTTC. It specifies CASSFRDSYEQYF. The chain links TRBV27 to TRBJ2-7; perhaps TRBD1 as D (5 bases). The length of the CDR3 is 13 residues. Germline values: CDR1 MNHEY, CDR2 SMNVEV (reference sequence). Trimming took 3 bases from V and 0 from J, leaving 6 bases between them.

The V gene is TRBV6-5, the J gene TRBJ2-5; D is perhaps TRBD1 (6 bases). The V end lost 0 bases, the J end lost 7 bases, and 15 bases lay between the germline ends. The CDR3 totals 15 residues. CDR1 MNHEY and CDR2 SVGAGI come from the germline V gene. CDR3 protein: CASSYSRGAVGTQYF. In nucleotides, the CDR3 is TGTGCCAGCAGTTACTCCAGGGGTGCTGTAGGGACCCAGTACTTC.

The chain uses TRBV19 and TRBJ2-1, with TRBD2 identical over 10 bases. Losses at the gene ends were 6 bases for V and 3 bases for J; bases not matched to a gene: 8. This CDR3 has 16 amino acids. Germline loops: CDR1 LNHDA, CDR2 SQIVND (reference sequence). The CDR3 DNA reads TGTGCCAGTAGGGAGTCTAGCGGGAGCGTCTACAATGAGCAGTTCTTC. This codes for CASRESSGSVYNEQFF. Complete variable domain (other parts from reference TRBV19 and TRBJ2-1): DGGITQSPKYLFRKEGQNVTLSCEQNLNHDAMYWYRQDPGQGLRLIYYSQIVNDFQKGDIAEGYSVSREKKESFPLTVTSAQKNPTAFYLCASRESSGSVYNEQFFGPGTRLTVL.

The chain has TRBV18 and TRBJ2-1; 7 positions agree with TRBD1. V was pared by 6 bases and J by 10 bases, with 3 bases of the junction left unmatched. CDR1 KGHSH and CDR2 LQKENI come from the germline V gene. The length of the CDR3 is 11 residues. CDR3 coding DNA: TGTGCCAGCTCGGACAGGCTGGAGCAGTTCTTC. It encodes CASSDRLEQFF.

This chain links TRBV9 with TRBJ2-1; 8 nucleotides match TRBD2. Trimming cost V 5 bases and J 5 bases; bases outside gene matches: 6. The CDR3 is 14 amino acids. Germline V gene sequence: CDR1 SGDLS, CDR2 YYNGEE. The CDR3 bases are TGTGCCAGCAGTATAGCGGGAAGTCACAATGAGCAGTTCTTC. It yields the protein CASSIAGSHNEQFF.